Each of the 3 T cell receptor beta chains below was sequenced from the same sample in a study of early T cells in non-severe SARS-CoV-2 infection. Using its own MiXCR run on the 5' RACE reads, TCRdb lists one record per CDR3 protein. Of tens of thousands of distinct CDR3 sequences in the sample, around a tenth are singletons; the top ten hold 4% to 5.5%. Material: whole blood, obtained at baseline. These receptors all stem from an adult who was a healthcare worker with PCR-confirmed SARS-CoV-2 infection or an uninfected control (not recorded which).

The sample holds a few counts of this clonotype. The chain is built from TRBV27 and TRBJ1-4; D perhaps matches TRBD1 (6 bases). The length of the CDR3 is 15 residues. Per the germline V gene, CDR1 is MNHEY and CDR2 is SMNVEV (reference sequence). Trimming left V 7 bases short and J 0 bases short, with 12 bases between. CDR3 in DNA: TGTGCCAGCACTGGAGGGGACACAACTAATGAAAAACTGTTTTTT. This translates into CASTGGDTTNEKLFF.

This clonotype has a count of ten or more. The chain has TRBV18 and TRBJ2-2; 7 bases map to TRBD1. The CDR3 covers 15 residues. The germline gives CDR1 KGHSH, CDR2 LQKENI. V trimming: 3 bases; J trimming: 3 bases; junction bases outside the gene matches: 4. The CDR3 DNA follows: TGTGCCAGCTCACCGGGACAGACTCACACCGGGGAGCTGTTTTTT. Its protein product is CASSPGQTHTGELFF. The full variable domain, rest sourced from reference TRBV18 and TRBJ2-2, is NAGVMQNPRHLVRRRGQEARLRCSPMKGHSHVYWYRQLPEEGLKFMVYLQKENIIDESGMPKERFSAEFPKEGPSILRIQQVVRGDSAAYFCASSPGQTHTGELFFGEGSRLTVL.

This rearrangement joins TRBV11-2 to TRBJ2-2; TRBD1 agrees at 7 bases. With 5 bases clipped from V and 5 bases from J, the junction kept 8 bases outside the gene matches. This CDR3 comprises 15 residues. Germline assignment: CDR1 SGHAT and CDR2 FQNNGV. For the CDR3, the DNA is TGTGCCAGCAGCCGGGGACAGCTTTTAACCGGGGAGCTGTTTTTT. Translating it yields CASSRGQLLTGELFF. The full variable domain, with the rest looked up from reference TRBV11-2 and TRBJ2-2, is EAGVAQSPRYKIIEKRQSVAFWCNPISGHATLYWYQQILGQGPKLLIQFQNNGVVDDSQLPKDRFSAERLKGVDSTLKIQPAKLEDSAVYLCASSRGQLLTGELFFGEGSRLTVL.